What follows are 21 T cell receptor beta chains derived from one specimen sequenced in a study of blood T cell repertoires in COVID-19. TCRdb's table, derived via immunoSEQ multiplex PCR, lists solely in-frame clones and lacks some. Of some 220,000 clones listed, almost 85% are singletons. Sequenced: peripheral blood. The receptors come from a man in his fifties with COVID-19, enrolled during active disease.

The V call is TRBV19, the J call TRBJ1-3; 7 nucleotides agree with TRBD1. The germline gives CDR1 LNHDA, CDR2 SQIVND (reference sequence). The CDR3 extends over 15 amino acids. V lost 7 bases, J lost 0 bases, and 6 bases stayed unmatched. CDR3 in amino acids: CASNNRGNSGNTIYF. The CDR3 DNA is TGTGCCAGTAATAACAGGGGAAACTCTGGAAACACCATATATTTT.

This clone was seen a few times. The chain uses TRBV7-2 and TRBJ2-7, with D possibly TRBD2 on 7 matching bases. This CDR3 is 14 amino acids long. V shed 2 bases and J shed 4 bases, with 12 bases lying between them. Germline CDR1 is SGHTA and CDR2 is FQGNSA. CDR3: CASSLRGATYEQYF. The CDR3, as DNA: TGTGCCAGCAGCTTACGGGGGGCTACTTACGAGCAGTACTTC.

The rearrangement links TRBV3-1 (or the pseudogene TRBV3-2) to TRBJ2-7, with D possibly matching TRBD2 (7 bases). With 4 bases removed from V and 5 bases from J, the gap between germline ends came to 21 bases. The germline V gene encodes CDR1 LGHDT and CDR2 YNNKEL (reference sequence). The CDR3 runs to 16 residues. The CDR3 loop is CASSRAGHGGRDEQYF. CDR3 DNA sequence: TGTGCCAGCAGCCGAGCGGGACATGGGGGGCGCGACGAGCAGTACTTC.

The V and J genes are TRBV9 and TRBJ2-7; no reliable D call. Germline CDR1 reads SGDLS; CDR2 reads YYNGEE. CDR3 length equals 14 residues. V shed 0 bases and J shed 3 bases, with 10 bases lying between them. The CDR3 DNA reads TGTGCCAGCAGCGTAGCTCCGGGTTTCTACGAGCAGTACTTC. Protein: CASSVAPGFYEQYF.

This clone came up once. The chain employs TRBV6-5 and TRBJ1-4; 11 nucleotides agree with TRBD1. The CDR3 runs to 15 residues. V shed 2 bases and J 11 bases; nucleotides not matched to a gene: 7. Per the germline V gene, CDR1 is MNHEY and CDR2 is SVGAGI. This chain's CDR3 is CASSYVRGTGGKLFF. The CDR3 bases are TGTGCCAGCAGTTACGTCCGCGGGACAGGGGGGAAACTGTTTTTT.

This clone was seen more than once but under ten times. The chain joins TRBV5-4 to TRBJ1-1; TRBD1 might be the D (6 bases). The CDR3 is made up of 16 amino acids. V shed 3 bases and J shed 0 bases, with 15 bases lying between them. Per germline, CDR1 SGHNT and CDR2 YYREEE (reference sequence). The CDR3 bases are TGTGCCAGCAGCTCCCAATCCGGGACACTGAACACTGAAGCTTTCTTT. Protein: CASSSQSGTLNTEAFF. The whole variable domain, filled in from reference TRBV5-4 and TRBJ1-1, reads ETGVTQSPTHLIKTRGQQVTLRCSSQSGHNTVSWYQQALGQGPQFIFQYYREEENGRGNFPPRFSGLQFPNYSSELNVNALELDDSALYLCASSSQSGTLNTEAFFGQGTRLTVV.

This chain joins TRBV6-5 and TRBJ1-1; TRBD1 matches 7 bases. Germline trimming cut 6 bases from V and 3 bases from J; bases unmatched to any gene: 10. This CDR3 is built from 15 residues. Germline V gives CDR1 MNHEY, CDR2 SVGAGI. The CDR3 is CASRKYNTGDTEAFF. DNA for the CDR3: TGTGCCAGCAGGAAGTACAACACAGGGGACACTGAAGCTTTCTTT.

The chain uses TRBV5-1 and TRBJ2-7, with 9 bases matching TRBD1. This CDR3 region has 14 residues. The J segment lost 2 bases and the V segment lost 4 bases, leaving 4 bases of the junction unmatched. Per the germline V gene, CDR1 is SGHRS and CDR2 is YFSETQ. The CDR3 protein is CASSAGTGPYEQYF. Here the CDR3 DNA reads TGCGCCAGCAGCGCCGGGACAGGGCCCTACGAGCAGTACTTC.

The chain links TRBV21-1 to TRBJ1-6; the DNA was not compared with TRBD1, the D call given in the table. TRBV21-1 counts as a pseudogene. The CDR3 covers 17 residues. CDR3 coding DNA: TGTGCCAGCAGCAAAGGTAGAGGGGACAGGGGTGAATCACCCCTCCACTTT. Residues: CASSKGRGDRGESPLHF.

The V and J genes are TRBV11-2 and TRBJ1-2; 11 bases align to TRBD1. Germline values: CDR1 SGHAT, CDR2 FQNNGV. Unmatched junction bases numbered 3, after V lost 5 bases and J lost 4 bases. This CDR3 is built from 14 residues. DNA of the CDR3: TGTGCCAGCAGCGGGGGACAGGGGGTCTATGGCTACACCTTC. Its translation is CASSGGQGVYGYTF.

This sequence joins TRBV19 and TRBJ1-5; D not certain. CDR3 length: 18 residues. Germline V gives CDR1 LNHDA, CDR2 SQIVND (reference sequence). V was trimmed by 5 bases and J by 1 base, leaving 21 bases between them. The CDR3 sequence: CASSLRRENRGSNQPQHF. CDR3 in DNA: TGTGCCAGTAGTTTGCGCCGGGAAAACCGAGGGAGCAATCAGCCCCAGCATTTT.

CDR3 nucleotide sequence: TGTGCCAGCAAGAGGGTCTATAATTCACCCCTCCACTTT. Its translation is CASKRVYNSPLHF. The chain uses TRBV25-1 and TRBJ1-6; D gene ambiguous. The V and J ends lost 7 bases and 3 bases respectively, with 7 bases between them. The germline V gene has CDR1 MGHDK and CDR2 SYGVNS. This CDR3 spans 13 amino acids.

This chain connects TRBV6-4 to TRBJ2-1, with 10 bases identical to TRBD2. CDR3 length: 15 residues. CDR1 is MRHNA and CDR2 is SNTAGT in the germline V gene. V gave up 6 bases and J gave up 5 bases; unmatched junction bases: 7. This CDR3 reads CASSEGLADNNEQFF. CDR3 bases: TGTGCCAGCAGCGAAGGACTAGCGGATAACAATGAGCAGTTCTTC.

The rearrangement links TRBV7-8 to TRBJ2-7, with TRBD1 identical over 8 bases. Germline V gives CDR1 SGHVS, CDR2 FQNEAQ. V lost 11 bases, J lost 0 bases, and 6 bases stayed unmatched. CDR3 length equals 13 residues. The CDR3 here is CAPHRGNSYEQYF. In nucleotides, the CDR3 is TGTGCCCCCCACAGGGGGAACTCCTACGAGCAGTACTTC.

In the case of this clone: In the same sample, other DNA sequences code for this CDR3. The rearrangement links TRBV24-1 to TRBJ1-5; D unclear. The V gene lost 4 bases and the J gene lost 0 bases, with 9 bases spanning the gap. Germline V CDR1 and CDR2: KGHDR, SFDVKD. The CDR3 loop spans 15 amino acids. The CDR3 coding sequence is TGTGCCACCAGTGACGGCGGGGATAGCAATCAGCCCCAGCATTTT. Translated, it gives CATSDGGDSNQPQHF.

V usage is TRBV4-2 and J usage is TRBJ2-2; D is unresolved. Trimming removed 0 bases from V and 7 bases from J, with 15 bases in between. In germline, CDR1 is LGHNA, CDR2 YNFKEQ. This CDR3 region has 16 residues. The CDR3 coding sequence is TGTGCCAGCAGCCAAGAGGGCAGGATGATTGGCGGGGAGCTGTTTTTT. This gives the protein CASSQEGRMIGGELFF.

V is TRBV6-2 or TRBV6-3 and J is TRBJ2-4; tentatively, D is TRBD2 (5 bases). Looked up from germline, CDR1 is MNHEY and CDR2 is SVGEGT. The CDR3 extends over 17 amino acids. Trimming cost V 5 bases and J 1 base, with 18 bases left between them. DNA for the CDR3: TGTGCCAGCAGTAACCTCCCGGGAAGCAGGGCCAAAAACATTCAGTACTTC. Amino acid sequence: CASSNLPGSRAKNIQYF.

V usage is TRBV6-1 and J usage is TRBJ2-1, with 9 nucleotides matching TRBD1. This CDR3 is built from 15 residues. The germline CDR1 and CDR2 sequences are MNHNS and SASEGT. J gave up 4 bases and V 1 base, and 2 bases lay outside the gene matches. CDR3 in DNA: TGTGCCAGCAGTGAAGAAGGGACAGGGTACAATGAGCAGTTCTTC. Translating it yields CASSEEGTGYNEQFF.

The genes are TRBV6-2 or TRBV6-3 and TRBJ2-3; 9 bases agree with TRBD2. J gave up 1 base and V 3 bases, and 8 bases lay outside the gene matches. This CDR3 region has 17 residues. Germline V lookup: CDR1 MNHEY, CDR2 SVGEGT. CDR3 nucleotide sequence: TGTGCCAGCAGTTATCCCGCCCGGACTAGCGGCACAGATACGCAGTATTTT. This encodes CASSYPARTSGTDTQYF.

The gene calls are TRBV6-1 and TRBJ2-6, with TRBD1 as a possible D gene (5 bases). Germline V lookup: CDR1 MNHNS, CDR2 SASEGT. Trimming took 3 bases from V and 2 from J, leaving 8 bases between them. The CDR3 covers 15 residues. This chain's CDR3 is CASSEPGTGANVLTF. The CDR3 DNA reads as TGTGCCAGCAGTGAGCCAGGGACTGGGGCCAACGTCCTGACTTTC.

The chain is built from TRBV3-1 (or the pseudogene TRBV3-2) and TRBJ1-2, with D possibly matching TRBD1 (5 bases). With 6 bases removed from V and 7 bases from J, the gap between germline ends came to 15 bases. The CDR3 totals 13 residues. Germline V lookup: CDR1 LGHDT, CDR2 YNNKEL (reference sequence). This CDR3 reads CASRLLTGGGYTF. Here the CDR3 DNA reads TGTGCCAGCAGGCTTCTCACAGGTGGTGGCTACACCTTC.